The 9 T cell receptor beta chains given below trace back to one sample, sequenced in a study of tumor-infiltrating lymphocytes in primary liver carcinoma. The template, around 520 ng total RNA, yielded TCR beta cDNA made with a constant-region primer. Three nested multiplex PCR rounds of slightly modified ARM-PCR generated TCR beta libraries. Two initial PCR rounds of around 10 cycles each paired TRBV1-TRBV30 forward primers with a C-beta reverse primer. Via MiXCR, TCRdb re-called the multiplex PCR reads, giving one row per CDR3 protein. Of some 50,000 distinct CDR3 sequences listed, 70% to 85% are singletons. Unsorted bulk tissue, roughly 20-32 mg of it, served as the source for co-extraction of RNA and DNA. Sequenced input: liver tumor tissue from sampling region 5. The subset: tumor region T5, tumor centre. The receptor set was obtained from a man aged 35-49 years with primary liver carcinoma and hepatitis B virus infection.

This clonotype qualifies as medium-sized (0.01 to 0.1%). The chain recombines TRBV6-5 with TRBJ1-1; a possible D gene is TRBD1 (5 bases). Germline values: CDR1 MNHEY, CDR2 SVGAGI. CDR3 length: 14 residues. Trimming left V 6 bases short and J 1 base short, with 12 bases between. CDR3 in DNA: TGTGCCAGCAGCTTGGGGGGAGCGAACACTGAAGCTTTCTTT. It encodes CASSLGGANTEAFF.

This clonotype has a count of ten or more. The rearrangement uses TRBV29-1 and TRBJ2-3; a possible D gene is TRBD1 (5 bases). Germline values: CDR1 SQVTM, CDR2 ANQGSEA. The CDR3 spans 12 residues. Deletions cut 5 bases from V and 4 bases from J, with 10 bases between. The CDR3, as DNA: TGCAGCGTTAGGGGCGAGGCAGATACGCAGTATTTT. Amino acids: CSVRGEADTQYF.

Concerning this clonotype itself: The germline gene is not matched at one end of the junction; a read error may be the cause. The chain carries TRBV10-1 and TRBJ2-2, with D possibly being TRBD2 (6 bases). This CDR3 contains 15 residues. Germline assignment: CDR1 WNHNN and CDR2 SYGVQD (reference sequence). The DNA of the CDR3 is TGCGCCAACAGTGAAGGCGGGACGAACACTGGGGAGCTGTTTTTT. It specifies CANSEGGTNTGELFF.

As regards this clonotype: A much larger clone is a single base away; this may be a read error. This chain connects TRBV28 to TRBJ1-6, with unresolved D. This CDR3 spans 16 amino acids. In germline, CDR1 is MDHEN, CDR2 SYDVKM. V lost 7 bases and J lost 2, with 15 bases in between. CDR3 residues: CASKPGGIPYNSPLHF. CDR3 DNA: TGTGCCAGCAAACCAGGAGGGATCCCCTATAATTCACCCCTCCACTTT.

Remarks on this clonotype: As the CDR3 is not closed by the conserved phenylalanine or tryptophan, this likely results from a read error. The chain uses TRBV11-2 and TRBJ2-6, with D unclear. This CDR3 is 15 amino acids long. CDR1 is SGHAT, CDR2 FQNNGV, per germline. In DNA form, the CDR3 reads TGTGTCAGCACCCAGGAGTTGTCTGGGGCCAACGTCCTGACTTTA. Its protein product is CVSTQELSGANVLTL.

This clonotype was observed many times. CDR3 in amino acids: CSVDQGLGELFF. Here the CDR3 DNA reads TGCAGCGTTGACCAAGGGCTCGGGGAGCTGTTTTTT. V usage is TRBV29-1 and J usage is TRBJ2-2; D unresolved. Trimming left V 3 bases short and J 7 bases short, with 9 bases between. The CDR3 has 12 residues. Germline CDR1 is SQVTM and CDR2 is ANQGSEA.

V and J are TRBV11-2 and TRBJ1-2; possible D gene TRBD1, 6 bases. V was trimmed by 7 bases and J by 9 bases, leaving 21 bases between them. The CDR3 runs to 14 residues. Germline CDR1 and CDR2: SGHAT and FQNNGV. The CDR3 DNA sequence: TGTGCCAGCAAAGAGAGGGACACCACATATTGCTACACCTTC. Translating gives CASKERDTTYCYTF.

The V gene is TRBV6-5, the J gene TRBJ2-3, with 7 bases matching TRBD2. The V gene end was trimmed by 8 bases and the J gene end by 3 bases; junction bases not matched to a gene: 17. The CDR3 runs to 17 residues. Per the germline V gene, CDR1 is MNHEY and CDR2 is SVGAGI. The CDR3 nucleotides are TGTGCCAGCCACGAACAGGACGGGAGGAAGGAGACAGATACGCAGTATTTT. Protein product: CASHEQDGRKETDTQYF.

On this clonotype: A junction end diverges from the germline sequence, so it may reflect a read error. The chain is built from TRBV7-9 and TRBJ2-7, with D perhaps TRBD2 (6 bases). This CDR3 contains 16 residues. Per germline, CDR1 SEHNR and CDR2 FQNEAQ (reference sequence). CDR3 sequence reads: CASSLAGANGRYGQYF. CDR3 coding DNA: TGTGCCAGCAGTTTAGCAGGAGCTAACGGGAGATACGGGCAGTACTTC.